This TCR beta chain was sequenced during a study of shared clonotypes between healthy human individuals. Study-level background: Used for every donor were three CD4 naive, three CD4 memory, two CD8 naive and one CD8 memory plate. Notes on the study in general: Exclusively blood specimens were collected; tissue repertoires likely differ.

TCRdb keeps only in-frame clones here, not all; method: immunoSEQ multiplex PCR. The sample includes roughly 1,500,000 clones, approximately 98.5% of them seen just once. Recent acute infections and vaccinations were absent in the healthy HIV-negative adult donors. Splitting of CD4+ cells produced CD45RA+ naive and CD45RA-negative memory subsets. With V trimmed by 0 bases and J by 0 bases, 3 bases remained unmatched. The CDR3 runs 16 residues. CDR1 and CDR2 (germline): SGDLS, YYNGEE. For this clone: Its matching antigen is unknown. Other DNA sequences from this sample encode an identical CDR3 as well.

This receptor was taken from a man younger than 40 in good health. The chain recombines TRBV9 with TRBJ2-3; 8 bases align to TRBD2. Sequencing input: naive CD4+ T cells sorted from blood. Subset defined: CD45RA+ positively selected. Written as DNA, the CDR3 is TGTGCCAGCAGCGTAGTTGCGGGAGGCAGCACAGATACGCAGTATTTT. Protein product: CASSVVAGGSTDTQYF. Full variable domain (remainder filled in from reference TRBV9 and TRBJ2-3): DSGVTQTPKHLITATGQRVTLRCSPRSGDLSVYWYQQSLDQGLQFLIQYYNGEERAKGNILERFSAQQFPDLHSELNLSSLELGDSALYFCASSVVAGGSTDTQYFGPGTRLTVL.